The sample holds a few counts of the clone carrying this T cell receptor (beta chain). Time point given: blood at routine non-recurrence follow-up after resection. Germline V gene data show CDR1 as MDHEN and CDR2 as SYDVKM. V was pared by 6 bases and J by 7 bases, with 13 bases between. The CDR3 has 13 residues. TCRdb used MiXCR to reprocess the 5' RACE reads, holding one entry per CDR3 protein. The sample has over 95,000 distinct CDR3 sequences, less than 14% seen once; the top ten hold about 24%. The record originates from a study of spatial heterogeneity in lung cancer. This receptor was identified in a female donor with early-stage non-small cell lung cancer. V is TRBV28 and J is TRBJ2-1; possibly TRBD2 for D (6 bases). The sequencing used PBMCs, collected at follow-up. CDR3 nucleotide sequence: TGTGCCAGCAGCCCCGGGACTTCGAATGAGCAGTTCTTC. Protein sequence: CASSPGTSNEQFF.